Listed below are T cell receptor beta chains from one sample, sequenced in a study of T-cell memory formation after mild COVID-19. MiXCR was run by TCRdb on the 5' RACE reads, yielding one entry per CDR3 protein. The data contain roughly 400,000 distinct CDR3 sequences, roughly 15% of them singletons. Sequencing was performed on PBMCs or a T cell subset sorted from them (not recorded which). Receptor source: a man between 18 and 35 years old who had mild COVID-19 (a few samples of this study predate the infection). Cell type and time point are not known. The CDR3 runs from the conserved cysteine through the conserved F or W. The order of the fields is J gene, clone size, V gene, D gene, CDR3 protein, CDR3 DNA. A D gene is named only where the DNA matches it firmly. Some rows have no size entry. The others give once, few or many, or a class for an expanded clone.

j_gene: TRBJ1-1; abundance: -; v_gene: TRBV19; d_gene: TRBD1; CDR3aa: CASIPLGQGATTEAFF; CDR3nt: TGTGCCAGTATCCCGCTGGGACAGGGGGCGACCACTGAAGCTTTCTTT
j_gene: TRBJ1-2; abundance: -; v_gene: TRBV6-1; d_gene: -; CDR3aa: CASSGGSGGYTF; CDR3nt: TGTGCCAGCAGTGGGGGGTCAGGTGGCTACACCTTC
j_gene: TRBJ2-2; abundance: -; v_gene: TRBV7-9; d_gene: TRBD1; CDR3aa: CASSWTGRTGELFF; CDR3nt: TGTGCCAGCAGCTGGACAGGACGCACCGGGGAGCTGTTTTTT
j_gene: TRBJ2-1; abundance: -; v_gene: TRBV4-3; d_gene: -; CDR3aa: CASSWDSNNEQFF; CDR3nt: TGCGCCAGCAGCTGGGACTCCAACAATGAGCAGTTCTTC
j_gene: TRBJ1-6; abundance: few; v_gene: TRBV20-1; d_gene: -; CDR3aa: CSAFPARDGNSPLHF; CDR3nt: TGCAGTGCTTTCCCAGCCCGGGACGGTAATTCACCCCTCCACTTT
j_gene: TRBJ1-5; abundance: -; v_gene: TRBV6-5; d_gene: -; CDR3aa: CASSYSPTNQPQHF; CDR3nt: TGTGCCAGCAGTTACTCTCCAACGAATCAGCCCCAGCATTTT
j_gene: TRBJ1-2; abundance: -; v_gene: TRBV18; d_gene: TRBD1; CDR3aa: CASSQIQGAIDGYTF; CDR3nt: TGTGCCAGCTCACAAATACAGGGGGCTATAGACGGCTACACCTTC
j_gene: TRBJ2-7; abundance: -; v_gene: TRBV5-1; d_gene: -; CDR3aa: CASSPEELDYSYEQYF; CDR3nt: TGCGCCAGCAGCCCGGAGGAACTAGATTACTCCTACGAGCAGTACTTC
j_gene: TRBJ1-4; abundance: few; v_gene: TRBV7-2; d_gene: TRBD1; CDR3aa: CASSRTTGGTNEKLFF; CDR3nt: TGTGCCAGCAGCCGGACGACAGGGGGTACCAATGAAAAACTGTTTTTT
j_gene: TRBJ2-5; abundance: few; v_gene: TRBV7-2; d_gene: -; CDR3aa: CASSLVRGQGTVETQYF; CDR3nt: TGTGCCAGCAGCTTAGTAAGGGGTCAGGGGACTGTTGAGACCCAGTACTTC
j_gene: TRBJ1-3; abundance: few; v_gene: TRBV7-8; d_gene: -; CDR3aa: CASNRGQTLSGNTIYF; CDR3nt: TGTGCCAGCAACCGAGGACAGACTCTCTCTGGAAACACCATATATTTT
j_gene: TRBJ1-1; abundance: -; v_gene: TRBV11-3; d_gene: -; CDR3aa: CASSRLRQGRNTEAFF; CDR3nt: TGTGCCAGCAGCCGACTACGGCAGGGGAGGAACACTGAAGCTTTCTTT
j_gene: TRBJ1-2; abundance: few; v_gene: TRBV4-1; d_gene: -; CDR3aa: CASSQDPGALYGYTF; CDR3nt: TGCGCCAGCAGCCAAGACCCCGGGGCTCTATATGGCTACACCTTC
j_gene: TRBJ2-7; abundance: -; v_gene: TRBV4-3; d_gene: -; CDR3aa: CASSQERTELESVSSYEQYF; CDR3nt: TGCGCCAGCAGCCAAGAAAGGACGGAGCTAGAATCTGTAAGCTCCTACGAGCAGTACTTC
j_gene: TRBJ2-2; abundance: -; v_gene: TRBV2; d_gene: -; CDR3aa: CAIYTGELFF; CDR3nt: TGTGCCATTTATACCGGGGAGCTGTTTTTT
j_gene: TRBJ1-6; abundance: few; v_gene: TRBV5-1; d_gene: -; CDR3aa: CASSLHEEASPLHF; CDR3nt: TGCGCCAGCAGCTTGCATGAGGAAGCTTCACCCCTCCACTTT
j_gene: TRBJ1-1; abundance: few; v_gene: TRBV20-1; d_gene: -; CDR3aa: CSASPIGGAFF; CDR3nt: TGCAGTGCTAGCCCGATCGGTGGGGCTTTCTTT
j_gene: TRBJ2-3; abundance: few; v_gene: TRBV9; d_gene: -; CDR3aa: CASSVAGSADTQYF; CDR3nt: TGTGCCAGCAGCGTAGCGGGGTCGGCAGATACGCAGTATTTT
j_gene: TRBJ2-1; abundance: few; v_gene: TRBV6-6; d_gene: TRBD1; CDR3aa: CASIPGTARDNEQFF; CDR3nt: TGTGCCAGCATCCCAGGGACAGCGAGAGACAATGAGCAGTTCTTC
j_gene: TRBJ2-1; abundance: many; v_gene: TRBV6-4; d_gene: TRBD1; CDR3aa: CASSDRDSSYNEQFF; CDR3nt: TGTGCCAGCAGTGACCGGGACAGTTCTTACAATGAGCAGTTCTTC
j_gene: TRBJ2-2; abundance: medium-sized; v_gene: TRBV24-1; d_gene: TRBD2; CDR3aa: CATAPYGGITGELFF; CDR3nt: TGTGCCACCGCGCCCTACGGGGGGATCACCGGGGAGCTGTTTTTT
j_gene: TRBJ2-6; abundance: few; v_gene: TRBV4-1; d_gene: TRBD2; CDR3aa: CASSHRKTSGGPPARGANVLTF; CDR3nt: TGCGCCAGCAGCCACCGCAAAACTAGCGGGGGTCCACCGGCGCGGGGGGCCAACGTCCTGACTTTC
j_gene: TRBJ2-1; abundance: -; v_gene: TRBV12-3/TRBV12-4; d_gene: TRBD1; CDR3aa: CASNRGTPNEQFF; CDR3nt: TGTGCCAGCAACAGGGGTACCCCGAATGAGCAGTTCTTC
j_gene: TRBJ1-1; abundance: -; v_gene: TRBV12-3/TRBV12-4; d_gene: -; CDR3aa: CASSYHTGWKAFF; CDR3nt: TGTGCCAGCAGTTACCACACAGGTTGGAAAGCTTTCTTT
j_gene: TRBJ2-6; abundance: few; v_gene: TRBV7-8; d_gene: -; CDR3aa: CASSEGAPTGANVLTF; CDR3nt: TGTGCCAGCAGCGAGGGAGCGCCGACTGGGGCCAACGTCCTGACTTTC
j_gene: TRBJ2-5; abundance: few; v_gene: TRBV12-3/TRBV12-4; d_gene: -; CDR3aa: CASSFGRLQETQYF; CDR3nt: TGTGCCAGCAGCTTCGGGAGACTACAAGAGACCCAGTACTTC
j_gene: TRBJ2-2; abundance: few; v_gene: TRBV7-9; d_gene: -; CDR3aa: CASSFSGSKFTGELFF; CDR3nt: TGTGCCAGCAGCTTTTCGGGTTCGAAATTCACCGGGGAGCTGTTTTTT
j_gene: TRBJ2-7; abundance: few; v_gene: TRBV23-1; d_gene: TRBD1; CDR3aa: CAGTGGEQYF; CDR3nt: TGCGCCGGGACAGGGGGAGAGCAGTACTTC
j_gene: TRBJ2-3; abundance: few; v_gene: TRBV24-1; d_gene: TRBD1; CDR3aa: CATSDLRGRGTDTQYF; CDR3nt: TGTGCCACCAGTGATTTGAGGGGGCGCGGGACAGATACGCAGTATTTT
j_gene: TRBJ2-1; abundance: few; v_gene: TRBV4-1; d_gene: -; CDR3aa: CASSHIIGEQFF; CDR3nt: TGCGCCAGCAGCCATATAATTGGTGAGCAGTTCTTC
j_gene: TRBJ1-1; abundance: many; v_gene: TRBV11-2; d_gene: -; CDR3aa: CASSSNGGGTEAFF; CDR3nt: TGTGCCAGCAGCTCAAACGGGGGGGGCACTGAAGCTTTCTTT
j_gene: TRBJ2-7; abundance: -; v_gene: TRBV30; d_gene: -; CDR3aa: CAWRTRGPMEQYF; CDR3nt: TGTGCCTGGAGGACGCGGGGGCCTATGGAGCAGTACTTC
j_gene: TRBJ1-1; abundance: -; v_gene: TRBV12-3/TRBV12-4; d_gene: -; CDR3aa: CASSMLGNTEAFF; CDR3nt: TGTGCCAGCAGCATGTTGGGGAACACTGAAGCTTTCTTT
j_gene: TRBJ2-7; abundance: -; v_gene: TRBV6-2/TRBV6-3; d_gene: -; CDR3aa: CASCGGAGTLQDF; CDR3nt: TGTGCCAGCTGTGGGGGGGCCGGGACCCTCCAGGACTTC
j_gene: TRBJ1-1; abundance: many; v_gene: TRBV6-2/TRBV6-3; d_gene: -; CDR3aa: CASSYWDFTEAFF; CDR3nt: TGTGCCAGCAGTTACTGGGATTTCACTGAAGCTTTCTTT
j_gene: TRBJ2-5; abundance: -; v_gene: TRBV29-1; d_gene: TRBD2; CDR3aa: CSGYPPGGGETQYF; CDR3nt: TGCAGCGGATATCCTCCGGGGGGTGGGGAGACCCAGTACTTC
j_gene: TRBJ2-2; abundance: few; v_gene: TRBV7-9; d_gene: TRBD2; CDR3aa: CASSPKGQRGTGELFF; CDR3nt: TGTGCCAGCAGCCCTAAAGGTCAGCGGGGTACCGGGGAGCTGTTTTTT
j_gene: TRBJ2-5; abundance: few; v_gene: TRBV13; d_gene: -; CDR3aa: CASSSTTGAQQETQYF; CDR3nt: TGTGCCAGCAGCTCCACAACGGGGGCCCAACAAGAGACCCAGTACTTC
j_gene: TRBJ2-1; abundance: few; v_gene: TRBV20-1; d_gene: TRBD1; CDR3aa: CSARATGVEQFF; CDR3nt: TGCAGTGCTAGAGCGACAGGGGTTGAGCAGTTCTTC
j_gene: TRBJ2-2; abundance: -; v_gene: TRBV28; d_gene: -; CDR3aa: CASIQAHTGELFF; CDR3nt: TGTGCCAGCATCCAGGCTCACACCGGGGAGCTGTTTTTT
j_gene: TRBJ2-4; abundance: few; v_gene: TRBV20-1; d_gene: TRBD2; CDR3aa: CSARGSSGETKNIQYF; CDR3nt: TGCAGTGCTAGAGGGTCGAGCGGGGAGACCAAAAACATTCAGTACTTC
j_gene: TRBJ2-3; abundance: -; v_gene: TRBV7-2; d_gene: -; CDR3aa: CASSFRATSTDTQYF; CDR3nt: TGTGCCAGCAGCTTCAGGGCCACTAGCACAGATACGCAGTATTTT
j_gene: TRBJ2-3; abundance: many; v_gene: TRBV9; d_gene: -; CDR3aa: CASSVAPQGPRDTQYF; CDR3nt: TGTGCCAGCAGCGTAGCCCCCCAAGGGCCGAGGGATACGCAGTATTTT
j_gene: TRBJ2-5; abundance: -; v_gene: TRBV7-8; d_gene: -; CDR3aa: CASSLGPADPETQYF; CDR3nt: TGTGCCAGCAGCTTAGGACCCGCGGACCCAGAGACCCAGTACTTC
j_gene: TRBJ2-7; abundance: -; v_gene: TRBV6-1; d_gene: TRBD1; CDR3aa: CASTSPGQGAAEQYF; CDR3nt: TGTGCCAGCACCTCCCCGGGACAGGGGGCAGCGGAGCAGTACTTC
j_gene: TRBJ2-2; abundance: few; v_gene: TRBV7-9; d_gene: -; CDR3aa: CASSLWGADTGELFF; CDR3nt: TGTGCCAGCAGCTTATGGGGGGCTGACACCGGGGAGCTGTTTTTT
j_gene: TRBJ2-6; abundance: -; v_gene: TRBV28; d_gene: TRBD1; CDR3aa: CASRELYRTGSSGANVLTF; CDR3nt: TGTGCCAGCAGGGAACTCTACAGGACAGGCAGCTCTGGGGCCAACGTCCTGACTTTC
j_gene: TRBJ2-5; abundance: -; v_gene: TRBV7-3; d_gene: -; CDR3aa: CASSLPGDGGQETQYF; CDR3nt: TGTGCCAGCAGCTTACCGGGAGACGGGGGCCAAGAGACCCAGTACTTC
j_gene: TRBJ2-1; abundance: many; v_gene: TRBV7-2; d_gene: -; CDR3aa: CASSSATTPVFF; CDR3nt: TGTGCCAGCAGCAGTGCGACAACCCCCGTATTCTTC
j_gene: TRBJ1-2; abundance: -; v_gene: TRBV12-5; d_gene: -; CDR3aa: CASGLVPGASHGYTF; CDR3nt: TGTGCTAGTGGTTTGGTACCAGGGGCGAGCCATGGCTACACCTTC
j_gene: TRBJ2-5; abundance: -; v_gene: TRBV28; d_gene: -; CDR3aa: CASSLAYQETQYF; CDR3nt: TGTGCCAGCAGTTTGGCGTACCAAGAGACCCAGTACTTC
j_gene: TRBJ2-3; abundance: -; v_gene: TRBV4-3; d_gene: -; CDR3aa: CASSQDMIAVTDTQYF; CDR3nt: TGCGCCAGCAGCCAAGATATGATAGCAGTAACAGATACGCAGTATTTT
j_gene: TRBJ1-5; abundance: -; v_gene: TRBV27; d_gene: -; CDR3aa: CASSYAEGQPQHF; CDR3nt: TGTGCCAGCAGTTATGCGGAGGGCCAGCCCCAGCATTTT
j_gene: TRBJ2-3; abundance: few; v_gene: TRBV7-9; d_gene: TRBD1; CDR3aa: CASSDTRDRASTDTQYF; CDR3nt: TGTGCCAGCAGCGACACCCGCGACAGGGCTAGCACAGATACGCAGTATTTT
j_gene: TRBJ1-5; abundance: many; v_gene: TRBV4-1; d_gene: TRBD1; CDR3aa: CASSQVSGGLNQPQHF; CDR3nt: TGCGCCAGCAGCCAAGTGTCAGGGGGCCTAAATCAGCCCCAGCATTTT